The clone carrying this T cell receptor (beta chain) was seen just once. These data belong to a study of blood T cell repertoires in COVID-19. Some clones are missing from TCRdb's copy, which holds only in-frame ones; the method was immunoSEQ multiplex PCR. The table shows under 170,000 clones, with approximately 90% occurring only once. The sample taken for sequencing was peripheral blood. The receptor was isolated from a woman aged 55-69 years with active or convalescent COVID-19.

The CDR3 here is CASSFRENTEAFF. In DNA, the CDR3 is TGTGCCAGCAGTTTCAGGGAGAACACTGAAGCTTTCTTT. The gene calls are TRBV12-3 or TRBV12-4 and TRBJ1-1, with TRBD1 as a possible D gene (5 bases). CDR3 length: 13 amino acids. Trimming left V 3 bases short and J 1 base short, with 6 bases between.